Listed below are T cell receptor beta chains from one sample, sequenced in a study of neurological immune-mediated disorders. Each CDR3 protein gets one entry after TCRdb re-called the 5' RACE reads with MiXCR. The sample yields about 33,000 distinct CDR3 sequences, about 1.4% seen once. What was sequenced was PBMCs. Source of these receptors: a woman aged 30 to 39 with multiple sclerosis. The CDR3 runs from the conserved cysteine through the conserved F or W. A D gene is named only where the DNA matches it firmly. Part of the rows lack a size; the others show once, few, many or a class for expanded clones.

len	d_gene	v_gene	abundance	j_gene	CDR3nt	CDR3aa
15	-	TRBV29-1	many	TRBJ1-2	TGCAGCGTCCCTTCTAATGCAGGCGCTCGTTATGGCTACACCTTC	CSVPSNAGARYGYTF
14	TRBD1	TRBV2	-	TRBJ2-2	TGTGCCAGCAGGGACAGGGAGAACACCGGGGAGCTGTTTTTT	CASRDRENTGELFF
12	-	TRBV5-5	many	TRBJ2-3	TGTGCCAGCAGCTTGGCCCCAGATACGCAGTATTTT	CASSLAPDTQYF
15	TRBD2	TRBV20-1	many	TRBJ2-3	TGCAGTGCTCGAAGAACGACTAGCGGGGGAAATACGCAGTATTTT	CSARRTTSGGNTQYF
12	-	TRBV12-3/TRBV12-4	many	TRBJ1-6	TGTGCCAGCAGTTTTAAGGGCCTGTCCCTCCACTTT	CASSFKGLSLHF
14	-	TRBV7-2	many	TRBJ2-5	TGTGCCAGCAGTTACCGACGGGGTAGGGAGACCCAGTACTTC	CASSYRRGRETQYF
14	TRBD2	TRBV7-2	many	TRBJ2-5	TGTGCCAGCAGCTTTAGAGCGGGGGAGGAGACCCAGTACTTC	CASSFRAGEETQYF
14	-	TRBV4-3	many	TRBJ2-3	TGCGCCAGCAGCCAAGAGTCGGGTTCAGATACGCAGTATTTT	CASSQESGSDTQYF
13	-	TRBV7-2	many	TRBJ1-5	TGTGCCAGCAGCATGAAAAGGGGGCAGCCCCAGCATTTT	CASSMKRGQPQHF
16	TRBD2	TRBV27	few	TRBJ2-2	TGTGCCAGCAGTTTATTAGCGGGGGGGAACACCGGGGAGCTGTTTTTT	CASSLLAGGNTGELFF
14	-	TRBV7-9	many	TRBJ1-4	TGTGCCAGCAGCCCGACAGGACGTAATGAAAAACTGTTTTTT	CASSPTGRNEKLFF
13	-	TRBV5-1	many	TRBJ1-1	TGCGCCAGCAGCTTGGAATTGAACACTGAAGCTTTCTTT	CASSLELNTEAFF
14	-	TRBV5-8	many	TRBJ1-1	TGTGCCAGCAGCTTGGGGCCGGGCCCCACTGAAGCTTTCTTT	CASSLGPGPTEAFF
14	-	TRBV4-3	many	TRBJ2-2	TGCGCCAGCAGTAGGGACTTAAACACCGGGGAGCTGTTTTTT	CASSRDLNTGELFF
15	TRBD2	TRBV5-1	many	TRBJ2-3	TGCGCCAGCGCGAGAATCAGCGGGGGAGCAGATACGCAGTATTTT	CASARISGGADTQYF
15	-	TRBV4-1	many	TRBJ2-6	TGCGCCAGCAGCCAAGCTTACTCTGGGGCCAACGTCCTGACTTTC	CASSQAYSGANVLTF
15	TRBD1	TRBV18	many	TRBJ2-1	TGTGCCAGCTCACCTCCCGGGACAGGGTACAATGAGCAGTTCTTC	CASSPPGTGYNEQFF
15	TRBD1	TRBV7-9	many	TRBJ1-1	TGTGCCAGCAGCTTAGCGGCAGGGGGGTCCACTGAAGCTTTCTTT	CASSLAAGGSTEAFF
13	-	TRBV29-1	many	TRBJ1-5	TGCAGCGTTGGGGGTAGCGACAATCAGCCCCAGCATTTT	CSVGGSDNQPQHF
16	-	TRBV5-1	many	TRBJ1-1	TGCGCCAGCAGCTTGCGGCAGGGATCGGAGAACACTGAAGCTTTCTTT	CASSLRQGSENTEAFF
16	TRBD1	TRBV20-1	many	TRBJ1-1	TGCAGTGCTAGAGTCCGGATAAGACAGGGAAGGACTGAAGCTTTCTTT	CSARVRIRQGRTEAFF
12	-	TRBV10-3	few	TRBJ2-1	TGTGACATCAGTAGACTAGGCAATGAGCAGTTCTTC	CDISRLGNEQFF
14	-	TRBV7-9	many	TRBJ1-5	TGTGCCAGCAGCTTGGCGGGGACTTATCAGCCCCAGCATTTT	CASSLAGTYQPQHF
14	-	TRBV29-1	many	TRBJ2-6	TGCAGCGTTGGTGGGTTGGCCGGGGCCAACGTCCTGACTTTC	CSVGGLAGANVLTF
15	TRBD1	TRBV20-1	many	TRBJ2-5	TGCAGTGCTAGAGAACCCGACAGGGGGGAAGAGACCCAGTACTTC	CSAREPDRGEETQYF
13	TRBD1	TRBV12-3/TRBV12-4	many	TRBJ2-7	TGTGCCAGCAGTCTTGGACAGGGGTACGAGCAGTACTTC	CASSLGQGYEQYF
13	-	TRBV24-1	many	TRBJ1-1	TGTGCCACCAGTGCCGGGGGGGACACTGAAGCTTTCTTT	CATSAGGDTEAFF
15	TRBD1	TRBV6-2/TRBV6-3	many	TRBJ1-2	TGTGCCAGCACCGAGGACAGGCTTTCCGTTTATGGCTACACCTTC	CASTEDRLSVYGYTF
14	TRBD2	TRBV11-2	few	TRBJ2-5	TGTGCCAGCAGCTTACGGGGGGGCGTGGAGACCCAGTACTTC	CASSLRGGVETQYF
13	-	TRBV7-2	many	TRBJ1-6	TGTGCCAGCAGCCCCAAGAGGGTTTCACCCCTCCACTTT	CASSPKRVSPLHF
13	-	TRBV20-1	many	TRBJ1-5	TGCAGTGCTGACAAACAGGGTGGTCAGCCCCAGCATTTT	CSADKQGGQPQHF
12	-	TRBV7-9	many	TRBJ2-3	TGTGCCAGCACCCCGGTAACGGAGCTGCAGTATTTT	CASTPVTELQYF
12	-	TRBV10-3	many	TRBJ2-5	TGTGCCACTAGACTGGAGGGGGGGACCCAGTACTTC	CATRLEGGTQYF